Below, 26 T cell receptor beta chains from the same sample are listed, as sequenced in a study of graft-versus-host responses after intestinal transplantation. Profiling relied on immunoSEQ multiplex PCR, and the TCRdb table lists in-frame clones only, not all of them. The profile shows about 100,000 clones, roughly 89% of them singletons. Their recognized antigens are unknown. The sample in question was unstimulated CD4+ T cells sorted from spleen or lymph node cells, obtained before transplant. The receptors were gathered from a human donor who was the organ donor for an intestinal transplant.

This clone came up once. The chain is built from TRBV6-5 and TRBJ2-1, with D maybe TRBD1 (6 bases). This CDR3 spans 15 amino acids. Per germline, CDR1 MNHEY and CDR2 SVGAGI. Trimming removed 5 bases at V and 5 bases at J, with 16 bases between. CDR3 loop: CASSPKDSGDNEQFF. The CDR3 region has the DNA TGTGCCAGCAGTCCGAAGGACTCAGGGGACAATGAGCAGTTCTTC.

The CDR3 sequence is CASNGGGITEAFF. DNA of the CDR3: TGTGCCAGCAATGGGGGGGGGATCACTGAAGCTTTCTTT. This chain links TRBV6-1 with TRBJ1-1, with D tentatively TRBD1 (5 bases). The CDR3 is 13 residues long. Trimming left V 7 bases short and J 4 bases short, with 13 bases between. Germline CDR1 reads MNHNS; CDR2 reads SASEGT.

The rearrangement uses TRBV5-1 and TRBJ1-1, with D unclear. The CDR3 is 13 amino acids. With 3 bases removed from V and 1 base from J, the gap between germline ends came to 7 bases. The germline V gene has CDR1 SGHRS and CDR2 YFSETQ. The CDR3 reads CASSSAANTEAFF. In DNA, the CDR3 is TGCGCCAGCAGCTCGGCGGCGAACACTGAAGCTTTCTTT.

V is TRBV4-3 and J is TRBJ2-5; TRBD2 matches at 11 bases. The J segment lost 5 bases and the V segment lost 1 base, leaving 0 bases of the junction unmatched. Germline V lookup: CDR1 LGHNA, CDR2 YSLEER. The CDR3 loop spans 14 amino acids. DNA for the CDR3: TGCGCCAGCAGCCAAGGGACTAGCGGGGAGACCCAGTACTTC. Translation gives CASSQGTSGETQYF.

The rearrangement joins TRBV4-3 to TRBJ2-2, with 7 bases lining up with TRBD2. After removal of 4 bases from V and 6 bases from J, the junction contained 5 bases not matched to a gene. CDR1 and CDR2 (germline): LGHNA, YSLEER. This CDR3 region has 14 residues. In nucleotides, the CDR3 is TGCGCCAGCAGCCGGCGGCGGGGGTCCGGGGAGCTGTTTTTT. This codes for CASSRRRGSGELFF.

The chain carries TRBV2 and TRBJ2-4; TRBD1 agrees at 7 bases. The J segment lost 3 bases and the V segment lost 6 bases, leaving 8 bases of the junction unmatched. The CDR3 spans 15 residues. Germline CDR1 and CDR2: SNHLY and FYNNEI. CDR3 amino acids: CASRVTGFVKNIQYF. Written as DNA, the CDR3 is TGTGCCAGCAGGGTGACAGGGTTCGTCAAAAACATTCAGTACTTC. The entire variable domain, with the rest obtained from reference TRBV2 and TRBJ2-4, is as follows: EPEVTQTPSHQVTQMGQEVILRCVPISNHLYFYWYRQILGQKVEFLVSFYNNEISEKSEIFDDQFSVERPDGSNFTLKIRSTKLEDSAMYFCASRVTGFVKNIQYFGAGTRLSVL.

V is TRBV4-2 and J is TRBJ1-5, with TRBD1 as a possible D gene (5 bases). V lost 4 bases to trimming and J lost 4 bases, with 14 bases between them. CDR3 length: 15 residues. Germline V gene data show CDR1 as LGHNA and CDR2 as YNFKEQ. CDR3 in DNA: TGTGCCAGCAGCCCTGGTTCCAGGGCGAATCAGCCCCAGCATTTT. Encoded protein: CASSPGSRANQPQHF.

The chain joins TRBV5-1 to TRBJ2-7, with 7 bases identical to TRBD1. V trimming: 0 bases; J trimming: 3 bases; junction bases outside the gene matches: 6. This CDR3 region has 15 residues. Germline V gene data show CDR1 as SGHRS and CDR2 as YFSETQ. The CDR3 DNA follows: TGCGCCAGCAGCTTGGTCACAGGGGTTTTCTACGAGCAGTACTTC. Its protein product is CASSLVTGVFYEQYF.

The chain combines TRBV10-3 with TRBJ2-2; 16 nucleotides match TRBD2. CDR3 length: 14 amino acids. V lost 10 bases and J lost 6; bases outside the gene matches: 2. Germline V gives CDR1 ENHRY, CDR2 SYGVKD. CDR3 DNA: TGTGCCACCGGGACTAGCGGGGGGGCCGGGGAGCTGTTTTTT. It specifies CATGTSGGAGELFF.

J is TRBJ1-5 and V is TRBV2, with D uncertain. The germline V gene has CDR1 SNHLY and CDR2 FYNNEI. The CDR3 sequence is 12 residues long. V gave up 8 bases and J gave up 2 bases, with 7 bases separating them. Here the CDR3 reads CASLGRNQPQHF. The CDR3 region has the DNA TGTGCCAGCCTAGGTCGCAATCAGCCCCAGCATTTT.

This chain links TRBV7-9 with TRBJ1-2; D unresolved. The CDR3 is 13 residues long. Germline values: CDR1 SEHNR, CDR2 FQNEAQ (reference sequence). The ends were cut back, 0 bases at V and 3 bases at J, with 5 bases in the middle. The CDR3 nucleotides read TGTGCCAGCAGCTTAGCGGAGTACTATGGCTACACCTTC. Translating it yields CASSLAEYYGYTF.

This chain uses TRBV4-3 with TRBJ2-1; TRBD1 is a possible D gene (5 bases). Germline V gives CDR1 LGHNA, CDR2 YSLEER. Deletions cut 0 bases from V and 3 bases from J, with 12 bases between. The CDR3 spans 16 residues. The CDR3 protein is CASSQESRELYNEQFF. The CDR3 bases are TGCGCCAGCAGCCAAGAGTCCAGGGAACTCTACAATGAGCAGTTCTTC.

This chain uses TRBV9 with TRBJ2-3; TRBD2 agrees at 8 bases. The trim removed 4 bases at V and 1 base at J, leaving 5 bases unmatched. There are 15 residues in the CDR3. CDR1 is SGDLS and CDR2 is YYNGEE in the germline V gene. The CDR3 here is CASSITSGGTDTQYF. DNA of the CDR3: TGTGCCAGCAGCATCACTAGCGGTGGCACAGATACGCAGTATTTT.

The genes are TRBV29-1 and TRBJ2-5, with D perhaps matching TRBD1 (6 bases). Per germline, CDR1 SQVTM and CDR2 ANQGSEA. Trimming left V 6 bases short and J 6 bases short, with 11 bases between. The CDR3 sequence is 11 residues long. The CDR3 coding sequence is TGCAGCGTCACCAGGGGACAGACCCAGTACTTC. This sequence encodes CSVTRGQTQYF.

This rearrangement joins TRBV7-2 to TRBJ1-5, with 7 bases identical to TRBD1. The CDR3 is made up of 13 amino acids. The ends lost 10 bases at V and 3 bases at J; junction bases unmatched: 6. The germline V gene has CDR1 SGHTA and CDR2 FQGNSA. As DNA, the CDR3 is TGTGCCACCTCCGACAGGGCCAATCAGCCCCAGCATTTT. Encoded protein: CATSDRANQPQHF.

Notes on this clone: This CDR3 is also generated by other DNA sequences in the sample. The chain couples TRBV18 to TRBJ2-5; D call uncertain. The length of the CDR3 is 12 residues. Germline V gene data show CDR1 as KGHSH and CDR2 as LQKENI. Deletions cut 0 bases from V and 4 bases from J, with 3 bases between. For the CDR3, the DNA is TGTGCCAGCTCACCACCGCGAGAGACCCAGTACTTC. It yields the protein CASSPPRETQYF.

V and J are TRBV6-1 and TRBJ2-7, with 10 nucleotides matching TRBD1. Germline lookup yields CDR1 MNHNS and CDR2 SASEGT. Unmatched junction bases numbered 4, after V lost 0 bases and J lost 5 bases. The CDR3 is made up of 15 amino acids. The CDR3 DNA reads as TGTGCCAGCAGTGAAGCCGGGACAGGGGCCAACGAGCAGTACTTC. Residues: CASSEAGTGANEQYF.

The chain combines TRBV5-1 with TRBJ1-3, with 8 bases fitting TRBD1. The J segment lost 4 bases and the V segment lost 0 bases, leaving 9 bases of the junction unmatched. The CDR3 loop spans 17 amino acids. Germline lookup yields CDR1 SGHRS and CDR2 YFSETQ. CDR3 region: CASSLDFQGAPGNTIYF. CDR3 in DNA: TGCGCCAGCAGCTTGGATTTCCAGGGGGCACCGGGAAACACCATATATTTT.

The V and J genes are TRBV7-2 and TRBJ2-7; weak D call: TRBD1 (5 bases). Germline V gene lookup returns CDR1 SGHTA and CDR2 FQGNSA. The CDR3 contains 14 residues. Trimming shortened V by 6 bases and J by 4 bases, and 16 bases separated the two germline ends. The CDR3 coding sequence is TGTGCCAGCAGTCCAGGGTGGTCTGGATACGAGCAGTACTTC. Protein: CASSPGWSGYEQYF.

This chain links TRBV12-2 with TRBJ2-1; the listed D gene, TRBD2, was not tested against the DNA. TRBV12-2 is a recognized pseudogene. This CDR3 is 16 amino acids long. In DNA form, the CDR3 reads TGTGCAAGTCGCTTAGGGACTAGCGGGGAGAACAATGAGCAGTTCTTC. This gives the protein CASRLGTSGENNEQFF.

This chain links TRBV10-3 with TRBJ1-2; no clear D gene. Germline V gene lookup returns CDR1 ENHRY and CDR2 SYGVKD. V shed 4 bases and J shed 8 bases, with 11 bases lying between them. The CDR3 is made up of 12 amino acids. CDR3 sequence: CAISGEGWGYTF. The DNA for the CDR3 is TGTGCCATCAGTGGGGAGGGTTGGGGCTACACCTTC.

V gene TRBV7-2 combines with J gene TRBJ2-1; TRBD2 matches at 10 bases. Germline trimming cut 2 bases from V and 1 base from J; bases unmatched to any gene: 11. The V gene's germline CDR1 is SGHTA and CDR2 FQGNSA. This CDR3 region has 19 residues. The CDR3 spells CASSLTPGLAGVSYNEQFF. DNA of the CDR3: TGTGCCAGCAGCTTAACTCCGGGGCTAGCGGGGGTTTCCTACAATGAGCAGTTCTTC. Combining the CDR3 with reference TRBV7-2 and TRBJ2-1 gives the whole variable domain GAGVSQSPSNKVTEKGKDVELRCDPISGHTALYWYRQSLGQGLEFLIYFQGNSAPDKSGLPSDRFSAERTGGSVSTLTIQRTQQEDSAVYLCASSLTPGLAGVSYNEQFFGPGTRLTVL.

The gene calls are TRBV4-2 and TRBJ2-7, with a possible D match to TRBD1 (5 bases). Per the germline V gene, CDR1 is LGHNA and CDR2 is YNFKEQ. CDR3 length equals 13 residues. V was pared by 6 bases and J by 4 bases, with 13 bases between. In DNA form, the CDR3 reads TGTGCCAGCAGGGGGCCGACGGAATACGAGCAGTACTTC. Protein product: CASRGPTEYEQYF.

The chain combines TRBV27 with TRBJ2-2; D is perhaps TRBD1 (5 bases). The CDR3 totals 17 residues. V was pared by 3 bases and J by 0 bases, with 14 bases between. Germline V CDR1 and CDR2: MNHEY, SMNVEV (reference sequence). The DNA of the CDR3 is TGTGCCAGCAGTTTGTTTGGGCTGGGGCCGAACACCGGGGAGCTGTTTTTT. Translating it yields CASSLFGLGPNTGELFF.

This chain joins TRBV18 and TRBJ2-1, with D perhaps TRBD1 (6 bases). Trimming took off 6 bases at V and 6 bases at J, with 18 bases between the two ends. In germline, CDR1 is KGHSH, CDR2 LQKENI. The CDR3 runs to 15 residues. The CDR3 is CASSPRGSLFNEQFF. The CDR3 nucleotides are TGTGCCAGCTCCCCCAGGGGATCCCTCTTCAATGAGCAGTTCTTC.

The chain has TRBV2 and TRBJ1-2, with D perhaps TRBD1 (5 bases). CDR1 and CDR2 (germline): SNHLY, FYNNEI. The CDR3 is 14 amino acids. Trimming took 6 bases from V and 3 from J, leaving 14 bases between them. CDR3: CASSKWEGYYGYTF. The CDR3 DNA reads as TGTGCCAGCAGCAAATGGGAGGGGTACTATGGCTACACCTTC.